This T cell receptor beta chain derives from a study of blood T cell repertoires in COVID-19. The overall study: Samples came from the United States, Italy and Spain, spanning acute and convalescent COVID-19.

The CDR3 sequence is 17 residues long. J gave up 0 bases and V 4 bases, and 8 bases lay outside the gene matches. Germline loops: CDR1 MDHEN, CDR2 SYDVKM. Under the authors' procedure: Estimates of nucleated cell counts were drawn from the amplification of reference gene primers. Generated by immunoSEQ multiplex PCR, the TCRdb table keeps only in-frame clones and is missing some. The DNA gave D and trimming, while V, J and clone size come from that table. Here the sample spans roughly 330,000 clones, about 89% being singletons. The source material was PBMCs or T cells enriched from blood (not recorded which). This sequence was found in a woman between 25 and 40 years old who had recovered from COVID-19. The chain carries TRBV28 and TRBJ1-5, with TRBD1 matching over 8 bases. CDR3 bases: TGTGCCAGCAGTTACTCTCTCAGGGGGCCTAGCAATCAGCCCCAGCATTTT. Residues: CASSYSLRGPSNQPQHF. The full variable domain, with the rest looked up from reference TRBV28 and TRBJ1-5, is DVKVTQSSRYLVKRTGEKVFLECVQDMDHENMFWYRQDPGLGLRLIYFSYDVKMKEKGDIPEGYSVSREKKERFSLILESASTNQTSMYLCASSYSLRGPSNQPQHFGDGTRLSIL.